This TCR beta chain was recorded in a study of T cell responses to AZD1222 COVID-19 vaccine. Study findings and constraints: White British people made up most donors, females outnumbered males, and clonal diversity was possibly underestimated. Only six people who got AZD1222 tested seropositive at baseline.

Sequencing used immunoSEQ multiplex PCR; TCRdb keeps in-frame clones, though not all of them. This sample yields 150,000 to 200,000 clones, of which 90% are seen a single time; around 2.9% belongs to the top ten. V dropped 3 bases and J dropped 2; count of bases not matched to a gene: 5. The CDR3 has 15 residues. CDR1 SGHKS and CDR2 YYEKEE come from the germline V gene (reference sequence). For this clone: Its antigen is as yet unknown.

The source material was peripheral blood, sampled on day 0 of AZD1222 vaccination. V usage is TRBV5-5 and J usage is TRBJ2-5, with 9 bases lining up with TRBD1. The TCR comes from an adult in good health. The CDR3 protein is CASSYPGQGQETQYF. DNA for the CDR3: TGTGCCAGCAGCTACCCCGGACAGGGGCAAGAGACCCAGTACTTC.